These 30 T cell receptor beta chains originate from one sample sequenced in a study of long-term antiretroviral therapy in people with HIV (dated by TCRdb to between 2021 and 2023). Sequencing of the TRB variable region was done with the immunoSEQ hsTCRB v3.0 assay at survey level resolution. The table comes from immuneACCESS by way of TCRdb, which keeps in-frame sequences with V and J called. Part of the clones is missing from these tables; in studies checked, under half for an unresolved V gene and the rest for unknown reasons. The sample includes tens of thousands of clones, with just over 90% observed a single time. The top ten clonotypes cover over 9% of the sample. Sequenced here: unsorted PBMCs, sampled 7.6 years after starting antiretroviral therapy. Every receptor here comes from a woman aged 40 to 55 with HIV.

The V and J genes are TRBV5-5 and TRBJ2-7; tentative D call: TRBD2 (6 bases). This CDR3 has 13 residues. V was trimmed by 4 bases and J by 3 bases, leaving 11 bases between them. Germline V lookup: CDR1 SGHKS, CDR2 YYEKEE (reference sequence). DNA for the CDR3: TGTGCCAGCAGCGCGGACGGGGGCTACGAGCAGTACTTC. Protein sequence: CASSADGGYEQYF.

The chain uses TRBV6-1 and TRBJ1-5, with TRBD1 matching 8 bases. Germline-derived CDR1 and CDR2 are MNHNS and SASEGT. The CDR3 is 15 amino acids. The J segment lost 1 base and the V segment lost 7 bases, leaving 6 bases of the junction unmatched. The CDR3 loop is CASTEQGASNQPQHF. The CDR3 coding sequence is TGTGCCAGCACTGAGCAGGGGGCAAGCAATCAGCCCCAGCATTTT.

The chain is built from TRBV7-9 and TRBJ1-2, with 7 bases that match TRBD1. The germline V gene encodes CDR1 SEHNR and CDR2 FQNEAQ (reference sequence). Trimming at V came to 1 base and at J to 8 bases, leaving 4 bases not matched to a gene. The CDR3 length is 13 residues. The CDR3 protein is CASSLEGANGYTF. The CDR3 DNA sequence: TGTGCCAGCAGCTTAGAGGGGGCGAACGGCTACACCTTC.

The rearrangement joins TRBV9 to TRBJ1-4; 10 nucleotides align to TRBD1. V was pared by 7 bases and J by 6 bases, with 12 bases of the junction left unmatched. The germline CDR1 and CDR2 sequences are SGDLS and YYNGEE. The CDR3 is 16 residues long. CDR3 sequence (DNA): TGTGCCAGCGGGGGGACCGCCGGGACAGGGGATGAAAAACTGTTTTTT. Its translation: CASGGTAGTGDEKLFF.

CDR3 protein: CASSGGDGYGYNEQFF. CDR3 sequence (DNA): TGCGCCAGCAGCGGGGGCGACGGCTACGGTTACAATGAGCAGTTCTTC. The rearrangement uses TRBV5-1 and TRBJ2-1, with a tentative D call TRBD1 (6 bases). The CDR3 covers 16 residues. Germline CDR1 is SGHRS and CDR2 is YFSETQ. Trimming stripped 4 bases from V and 4 bases from J, with 18 bases between.

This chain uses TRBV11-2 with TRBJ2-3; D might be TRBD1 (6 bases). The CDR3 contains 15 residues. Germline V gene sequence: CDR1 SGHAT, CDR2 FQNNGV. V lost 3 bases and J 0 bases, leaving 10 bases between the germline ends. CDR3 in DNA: TGTGCCAGCAGCTTGAACAGGGCTAGCACAGATACGCAGTATTTT. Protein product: CASSLNRASTDTQYF.

Written as DNA, the CDR3 is TGCGCCAGCAGCCAAGATCCGCGGCGGGGGCGCCGCGGCACAGATACGCAGTATTTT. Its translation is CASSQDPRRGRRGTDTQYF. The rearrangement uses TRBV4-3 and TRBJ2-3; possible D gene TRBD2, 7 bases. V was pared by 0 bases and J by 1 base, with 20 bases between. CDR1 and CDR2 from the germline V gene are LGHNA and YSLEER. This CDR3 is built from 19 residues.

CDR3 loop: CASSEGRTVTEKLFF. CDR3 bases: TGTGCCAGCAGCGAGGGTCGGACAGTAACTGAAAAACTGTTTTTT. This rearrangement joins TRBV14 to TRBJ1-4; maybe TRBD1 (6 bases). With 5 bases removed from V and 7 bases from J, the gap between germline ends came to 17 bases. From germline, CDR1 is SGHDN and CDR2 FVKESK. This CDR3 is built from 15 residues.

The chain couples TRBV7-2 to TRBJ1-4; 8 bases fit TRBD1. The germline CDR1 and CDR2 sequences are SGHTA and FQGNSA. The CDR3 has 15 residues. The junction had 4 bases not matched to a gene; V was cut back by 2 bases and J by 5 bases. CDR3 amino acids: CASSLPGGANEKLFF. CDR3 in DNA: TGTGCCAGCAGCTTACCAGGGGGCGCAAATGAAAAACTGTTTTTT.

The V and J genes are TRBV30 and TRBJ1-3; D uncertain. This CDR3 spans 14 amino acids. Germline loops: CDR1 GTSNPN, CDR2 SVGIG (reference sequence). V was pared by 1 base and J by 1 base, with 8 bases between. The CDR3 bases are TGTGCCTGGAGTGGGCGGTTATCTGGAAACACCATATATTTT. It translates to CAWSGRLSGNTIYF.

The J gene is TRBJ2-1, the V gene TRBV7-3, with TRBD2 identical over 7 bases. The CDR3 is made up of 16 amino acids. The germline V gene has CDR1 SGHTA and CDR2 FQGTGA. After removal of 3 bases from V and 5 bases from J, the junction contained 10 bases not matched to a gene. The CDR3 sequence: CASSLTGGGNDNEQFF. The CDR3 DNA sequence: TGTGCCAGCAGCTTGACGGGGGGAGGGAATGACAATGAGCAGTTCTTC.

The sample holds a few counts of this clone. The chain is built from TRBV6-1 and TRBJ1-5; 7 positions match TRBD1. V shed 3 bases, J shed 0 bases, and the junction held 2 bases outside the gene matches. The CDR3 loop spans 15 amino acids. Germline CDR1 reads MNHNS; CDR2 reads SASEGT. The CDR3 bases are TGTGCCAGCAGTGACAGGGGGTATAGCAATCAGCCCCAGCATTTT. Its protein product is CASSDRGYSNQPQHF.

The CDR3 loop is CASSRAPYEQYF. The CDR3 DNA reads as TGTGCCAGCAGTAGGGCGCCCTACGAGCAGTACTTC. This chain links TRBV27 with TRBJ2-7; D uncertain. Germline-derived CDR1 and CDR2 are MNHEY and SMNVEV (reference sequence). V was cut by 5 bases and J by 2 bases, with 7 bases left in between. There are 12 residues in the CDR3.

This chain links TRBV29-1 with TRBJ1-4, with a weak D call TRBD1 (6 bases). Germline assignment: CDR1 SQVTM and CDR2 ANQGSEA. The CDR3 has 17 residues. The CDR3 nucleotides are TGCACCTTAGCGGGAGGGAGGGAGGGGGCAACTAATGAAAAACTGTTTTTT. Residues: CTLAGGREGATNEKLFF.

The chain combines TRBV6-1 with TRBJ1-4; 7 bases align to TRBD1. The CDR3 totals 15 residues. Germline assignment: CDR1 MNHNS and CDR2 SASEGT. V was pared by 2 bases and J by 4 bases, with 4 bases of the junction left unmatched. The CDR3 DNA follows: TGTGCCAGCAGTGAAAACCGGGACAGTAATGAAAAACTGTTTTTT. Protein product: CASSENRDSNEKLFF.

The CDR3 DNA is TGCAGCGCCGTAACGGGGACAGGGGTTAATCAGCCCCAGCATTTT. Translating it yields CSAVTGTGVNQPQHF. The chain combines TRBV29-1 with TRBJ1-5, with TRBD1 identical over 10 bases. This CDR3 region has 15 residues. Germline V gives CDR1 SQVTM, CDR2 ANQGSEA. V shed 7 bases and J 4 bases; nucleotides not matched to a gene: 10.

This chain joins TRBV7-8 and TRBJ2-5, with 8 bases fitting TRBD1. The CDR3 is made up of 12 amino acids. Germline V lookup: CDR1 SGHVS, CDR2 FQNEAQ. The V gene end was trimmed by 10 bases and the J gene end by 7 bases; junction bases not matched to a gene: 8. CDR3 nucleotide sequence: TGTGCCATCCGACAGGGGAGAGGGACCCAGTACTTC. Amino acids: CAIRQGRGTQYF.

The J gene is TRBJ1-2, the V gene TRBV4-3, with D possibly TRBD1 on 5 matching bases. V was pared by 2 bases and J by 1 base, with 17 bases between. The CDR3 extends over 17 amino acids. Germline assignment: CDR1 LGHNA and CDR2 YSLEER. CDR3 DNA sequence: TGCGCCAGCAGCCAAAAAGGCAGGGTGACGTTTAACTATGGCTACACCTTC. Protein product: CASSQKGRVTFNYGYTF.

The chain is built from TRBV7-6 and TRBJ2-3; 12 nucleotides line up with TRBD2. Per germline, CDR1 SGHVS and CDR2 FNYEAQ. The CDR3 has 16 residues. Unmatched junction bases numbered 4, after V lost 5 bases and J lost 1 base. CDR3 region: CASSHRLAGGTDTQYF. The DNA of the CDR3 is TGTGCCAGCAGCCATAGACTAGCGGGGGGCACAGATACGCAGTATTTT.

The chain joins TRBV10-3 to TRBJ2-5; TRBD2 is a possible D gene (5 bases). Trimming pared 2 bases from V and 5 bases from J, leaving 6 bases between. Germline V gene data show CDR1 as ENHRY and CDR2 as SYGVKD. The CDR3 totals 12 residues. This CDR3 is CAISERRETQYF. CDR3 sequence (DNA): TGTGCCATCAGTGAGAGGAGGGAGACCCAGTACTTC.

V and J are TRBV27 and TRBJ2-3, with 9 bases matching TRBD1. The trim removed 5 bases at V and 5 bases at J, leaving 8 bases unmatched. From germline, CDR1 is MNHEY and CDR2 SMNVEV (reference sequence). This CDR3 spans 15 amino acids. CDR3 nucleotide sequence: TGTGCCAGCAGTCCAGGGACAGGGCCGATAGATACGCAGTATTTT. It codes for CASSPGTGPIDTQYF.

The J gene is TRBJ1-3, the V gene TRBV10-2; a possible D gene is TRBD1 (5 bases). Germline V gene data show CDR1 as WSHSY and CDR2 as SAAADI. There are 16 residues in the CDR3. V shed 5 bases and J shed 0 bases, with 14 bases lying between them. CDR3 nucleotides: TGCGCCAGCAGTCCGCCCGGGACTATCTCTGGAAACACCATATATTTT. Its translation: CASSPPGTISGNTIYF.

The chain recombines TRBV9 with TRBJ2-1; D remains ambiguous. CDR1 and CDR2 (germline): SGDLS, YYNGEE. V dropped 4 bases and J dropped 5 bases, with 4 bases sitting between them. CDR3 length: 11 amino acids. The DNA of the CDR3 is TGTGCCAGCAGCCCAAACAATGAGCAGTTCTTC. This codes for CASSPNNEQFF.

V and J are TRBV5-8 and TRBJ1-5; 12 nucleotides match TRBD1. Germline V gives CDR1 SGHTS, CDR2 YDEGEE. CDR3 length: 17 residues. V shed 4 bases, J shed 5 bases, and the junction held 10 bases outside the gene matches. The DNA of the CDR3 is TGTGCCAGCAGCGATCCGGGACAGGGGGCTCGCGATCAGCCCCAGCATTTT. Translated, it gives CASSDPGQGARDQPQHF.

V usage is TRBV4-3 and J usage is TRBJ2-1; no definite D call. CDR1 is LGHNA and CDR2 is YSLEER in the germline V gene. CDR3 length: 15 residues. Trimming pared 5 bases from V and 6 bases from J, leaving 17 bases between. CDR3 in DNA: TGCGCCAGCAGCGCTCCCTCCGGTGGCCTCAATGAGCAGTTCTTC. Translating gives CASSAPSGGLNEQFF.

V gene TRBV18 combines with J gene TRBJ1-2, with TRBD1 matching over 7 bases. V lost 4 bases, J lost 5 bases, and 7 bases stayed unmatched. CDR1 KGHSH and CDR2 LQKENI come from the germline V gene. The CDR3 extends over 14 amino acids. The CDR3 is CASSLRQGRYGYTF. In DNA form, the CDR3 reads TGTGCCAGCTCACTCAGACAGGGCAGATATGGCTACACCTTC.

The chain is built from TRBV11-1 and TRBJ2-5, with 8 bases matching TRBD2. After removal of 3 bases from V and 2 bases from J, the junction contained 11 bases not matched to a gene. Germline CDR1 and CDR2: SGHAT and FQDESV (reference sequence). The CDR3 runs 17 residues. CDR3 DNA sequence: TGTGCCAGCAGCTTTGTTACACGGGGGGGCCTTCAAGAGACCCAGTACTTC. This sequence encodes CASSFVTRGGLQETQYF. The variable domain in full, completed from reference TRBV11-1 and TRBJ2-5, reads EAEVAQSPRYKITEKSQAVAFWCDPISGHATLYWYRQILGQGPELLVQFQDESVVDDSQLPKDRFSAERLKGVDSTLKIQPAELGDSAMYLCASSFVTRGGLQETQYFGPGTRLLVL.

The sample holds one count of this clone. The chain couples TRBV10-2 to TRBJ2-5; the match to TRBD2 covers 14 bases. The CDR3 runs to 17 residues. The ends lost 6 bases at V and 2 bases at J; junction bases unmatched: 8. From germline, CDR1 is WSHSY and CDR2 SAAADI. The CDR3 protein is CASSLGTSGGSQETQYF. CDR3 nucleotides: TGCGCCAGCAGCCTTGGGACTAGCGGGGGATCACAAGAGACCCAGTACTTC.

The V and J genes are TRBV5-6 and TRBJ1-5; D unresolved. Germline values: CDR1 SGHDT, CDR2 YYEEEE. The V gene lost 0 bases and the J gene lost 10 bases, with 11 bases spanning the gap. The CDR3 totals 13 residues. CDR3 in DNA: TGTGCCAGCAGCTTGGGGGGAAATGGTCCCCAGCATTTT. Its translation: CASSLGGNGPQHF.

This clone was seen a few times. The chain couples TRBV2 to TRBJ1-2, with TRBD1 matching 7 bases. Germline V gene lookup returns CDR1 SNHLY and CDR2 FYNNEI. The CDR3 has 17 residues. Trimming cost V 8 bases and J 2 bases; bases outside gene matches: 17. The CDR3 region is CASRDRQNRGSNYGYTF. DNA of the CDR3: TGTGCCAGCCGGGATAGGCAAAACAGGGGTTCGAACTATGGCTACACCTTC.